This is a list of T cell receptor beta chains from one sample in a study of blood T cell repertoires in COVID-19. Some clones are missing from TCRdb's copy, which holds only in-frame ones; the method was immunoSEQ multiplex PCR. The repertoire consists of tens of thousands of clones, with around 90% occurring once and the leading ten covering around 20%. The source material was peripheral blood. All receptors come from a man between 65 and 79 years old in a cohort sampled during active COVID-19. Both conserved end residues are part of each CDR3. The D gene is left open where the match is weak. Not all rows give a size; the values are once, few, many and, for expanded clones, a class.

J gene,V gene,clone size,D gene,CDR3 protein,CDR3 DNA
TRBJ1-1,TRBV19,NA,NA,CASSSGGRRENTEAFF,TGTGCCAGTAGTAGCGGAGGCAGGAGAGAGAACACTGAAGCTTTCTTT
TRBJ1-1,TRBV19,NA,NA,CASTEGLGANTEAFF,TGTGCCAGTACGGAGGGGCTGGGAGCGAACACTGAAGCTTTCTTT
TRBJ2-5,TRBV29-1,NA,TRBD2,CSVEGSGSSETQYF,TGCAGCGTTGAAGGTAGCGGGAGCTCCGAGACCCAGTACTTC
TRBJ2-5,TRBV9,NA,NA,CASSRTSLGETQYF,TGTGCCAGCAGTCGGACATCCCTGGGAGAGACCCAGTACTTC
TRBJ2-1,TRBV28,NA,TRBD2,CASSSAGGGYNEQFF,TGTGCCAGCAGTTCGGCGGGAGGGGGATACAATGAGCAGTTCTTC
TRBJ2-7,TRBV6-4,NA,NA,CASRPLRQGGYEQYF,TGTGCCAGCAGACCCTTAAGGCAGGGGGGCTACGAGCAGTACTTC
TRBJ2-5,TRBV6-6,few,NA,CASSIPQGPSETQYF,TGTGCCAGCAGTATCCCGCAGGGGCCGTCGGAGACCCAGTACTTC
TRBJ2-1,TRBV9,NA,TRBD2,CASSVEAGGGNEQFF,TGTGCCAGCAGCGTAGAAGCGGGAGGTGGTAATGAGCAGTTCTTC
TRBJ1-4,TRBV28,once,NA,CASSLVGQGWANEKLFF,TGTGCCAGCAGTTTAGTGGGGCAGGGTTGGGCTAATGAAAAACTGTTTTTT
TRBJ1-2,TRBV10-3,NA,TRBD1,CAISGGQGEENGYTF,TGTGCCATCAGTGGGGGACAGGGAGAGGAGAATGGCTACACCTTC
TRBJ2-5,TRBV5-1,once,TRBD2,CASSLIAGIAQETQYF,TGCGCCAGCAGCTTGATAGCGGGAATAGCCCAAGAGACCCAGTACTTC
TRBJ2-7,TRBV6-2/TRBV6-3,NA,TRBD1,CASSIRQGPYEQYF,TGTGCCAGCAGCATACGACAGGGACCCTACGAGCAGTACTTC
TRBJ2-7,TRBV28,NA,TRBD2,CASNNPGLAGKPSHF,TGTGCCAGCAACAATCCGGGACTAGCGGGAAAGCCCTCACACTTC
TRBJ2-7,TRBV19,NA,NA,CASRRGRRSSYEQYF,TGTGCCAGTAGGAGGGGGAGAAGGTCATCCTACGAGCAGTACTTC
TRBJ2-7,TRBV11-2,NA,TRBD2,CASSPGQGTSGFTYEQYF,TGTGCCAGCAGCCCCGGACAGGGGACTAGCGGGTTTACCTACGAGCAGTACTTC
TRBJ2-6,TRBV7-9,NA,TRBD1,CASSLEQGGGANVLTF,TGTGCCAGCAGCTTAGAACAGGGGGGCGGGGCCAACGTCCTGACTTTC
TRBJ2-3,TRBV11-2,NA,TRBD2,CASSYHTTAGVADTQYF,TGTGCCAGCAGTTACCACACCACTGCGGGAGTTGCAGATACGCAGTATTTT
TRBJ2-5,TRBV5-4,NA,TRBD2,CASSSGRAGEETQYF,TGTGCCAGCAGCTCCGGGAGAGCGGGAGAAGAGACCCAGTACTTC
TRBJ2-3,TRBV19,NA,TRBD2,CASSILAGRDTQYF,TGTGCCAGTAGTATCCTAGCGGGGAGGGATACGCAGTATTTT
TRBJ1-5,TRBV2,NA,NA,CASSGTVYNQPQHF,TGTGCCAGCAGTGGGACAGTCTACAATCAGCCCCAGCATTTT
TRBJ1-6,TRBV6-2/TRBV6-3,NA,NA,CASSYEGLYNSPLHF,TGTGCCAGCAGTTACGAGGGACTCTATAATTCACCCCTCCACTTT
TRBJ2-7,TRBV5-1,NA,TRBD2,CASSRTLAGGFYEQYF,TGCGCCAGCAGCCGAACCCTAGCGGGAGGGTTCTACGAGCAGTACTTC
TRBJ2-5,TRBV5-8,NA,TRBD1,CASRRDRQETQYF,TGTGCCAGCAGGCGGGACAGGCAAGAGACCCAGTACTTC
TRBJ1-5,TRBV19,NA,NA,CASADTYNQPQHF,TGTGCCAGCGCAGACACGTACAATCAGCCCCAGCATTTT
TRBJ1-1,TRBV7-9,NA,NA,CASSLGGPVAEAFF,TGTGCCAGCAGCTTAGGGGGCCCCGTCGCTGAAGCTTTCTTT
TRBJ1-1,TRBV5-8,few,TRBD1,CASSQKDRRRNTEAFF,TGTGCCAGCAGCCAGAAGGACAGGAGGAGGAACACTGAAGCTTTCTTT
TRBJ2-7,TRBV11-2,NA,TRBD1,CASSLGGTAPAYEQYF,TGTGCCAGCAGCTTAGGGGGGACAGCCCCGGCCTACGAGCAGTACTTC
TRBJ2-3,TRBV18,NA,NA,CASSPNRAPGADTQYF,TGTGCCAGCTCACCAAACAGGGCCCCTGGGGCAGATACGCAGTATTTT
TRBJ2-7,TRBV28,NA,TRBD2,CASRAGGPATYEQYF,TGTGCCAGCAGAGCGGGAGGGCCAGCTACCTACGAGCAGTACTTC
TRBJ2-7,TRBV6-5,few,TRBD2,CASTGSGGVSYEQYF,TGTGCCAGCACGGGGTCGGGAGGGGTCTCCTACGAGCAGTACTTC
TRBJ2-1,TRBV2,NA,TRBD2,CASSFTSGRALKDNEQFF,TGTGCCAGCAGTTTTACTAGCGGGAGGGCCCTGAAGGACAATGAGCAGTTCTTC
TRBJ1-5,TRBV5-5,few,NA,CASSPTTGSNQPQHF,TGTGCCAGCAGCCCTACGACAGGCAGCAATCAGCCCCAGCATTTT
TRBJ2-3,TRBV28,once,NA,CASSFFDRSYTQYF,TGTGCCAGCAGTTTTTTTGACAGATCATATACGCAGTATTTT
TRBJ2-1,TRBV7-7,NA,TRBD1,CASSPGQGSYNEQFF,TGTGCTAGCAGCCCCGGACAGGGGTCCTACAATGAGCAGTTCTTC
TRBJ2-6,TRBV28,NA,TRBD1,CASSPPGQGISGANVLTF,TGTGCCAGCAGTCCGCCGGGACAGGGAATCTCTGGGGCCAACGTCCTGACTTTC
TRBJ2-5,TRBV15,NA,TRBD1,CATSRNRDSWQETQYF,TGTGCCACCAGCAGAAACCGGGACAGCTGGCAAGAGACCCAGTACTTC
TRBJ1-5,TRBV6-5,NA,NA,CASRRGINQPQHF,TGTGCCAGCAGGAGGGGGATCAATCAGCCCCAGCATTTT
TRBJ2-2,TRBV2,few,NA,CASMSGPNTGELFF,TGTGCCAGCATGAGCGGGCCGAACACCGGGGAGCTGTTTTTT
TRBJ2-3,TRBV7-3,once,NA,CASSFQGRGSTDTQYF,TGTGCCAGCAGCTTCCAGGGTAGGGGGAGCACAGATACGCAGTATTTT
TRBJ1-1,TRBV5-6,NA,TRBD1,CASSLGRTTGEAFF,TGTGCCAGCAGCTTGGGCAGGACGACAGGGGAAGCTTTCTTT
TRBJ2-7,TRBV6-2/TRBV6-3,NA,NA,CASSYQGRAQYF,TGTGCCAGCAGTTACCAGGGTAGGGCACAGTACTTC
TRBJ2-1,TRBV3-1/TRBV3-2,NA,TRBD2,CASSYGAGGPVNEQFF,TGTGCCAGCAGCTATGGAGCGGGAGGGCCGGTCAATGAGCAGTTCTTC
TRBJ2-3,TRBV7-9,NA,TRBD2,CASSLGAGGTDTQYF,TGTGCCAGCAGCTTAGGAGCGGGAGGGACAGATACGCAGTATTTT
TRBJ1-1,TRBV7-9,NA,TRBD1,CASRPTGQGAEAFF,TGTGCCAGCAGGCCGACAGGACAGGGCGCTGAAGCTTTCTTT